This T cell receptor (beta chain) was obtained from a study of Ad26.COV2.S vaccination and SARS-CoV-2 variants. Treatment meaning: some 19 received Ad26.COV2.S at low or high dose, single or two shots; about 5 received placebo; per-sample allocation not given. The samples date from day 63 after the first vaccine or placebo injection. V was shortened by 7 bases and J by 4 bases, with 12 bases between the two germline ends. This CDR3 is built from 13 residues. CDR1 ENHRY and CDR2 SYGVKD come from the germline V gene. The data were produced by immunoSEQ multiplex PCR, yet TCRdb's version contains in-frame clones alone and is incomplete. Altogether hundreds of thousands of clones are present, roughly 91% being singletons, with the ten largest covering around 3.5%.

The sample here was peripheral blood, taken in a trial of Ad26.COV2.S vaccine versus placebo. The gene calls are TRBV10-3 and TRBJ2-3; D could derive from TRBD1 or TRBD2 (5 bases each). The sequence came from a person aged 18-65 years who received the Ad26.COV2.S COVID-19 vaccine or a placebo. The CDR3 sequence: CAINGGRSDTQYF. The CDR3 nucleotides read TGTGCCATCAATGGGGGTAGGTCAGATACGCAGTATTTT.